The present TCR beta chain was sequenced within a study of graft-versus-host responses after intestinal transplantation. About the study: Each transplant was multivisceral, liver-intestinal, or isolated intestinal. Recipients uniformly received anti-thymocyte globulin induction, followed by tacrolimus and steroids for about 3 years. Notes on the study in general: Peak circulating GvH clone levels tracked with early post-transplant HvG declines. In recipient marrow, GvH clones were found, and some appeared first in ileum or blood.

Method: immunoSEQ multiplex PCR; TCRdb's copy keeps in-frame clones and lacks some. Of 20,000 to 30,000 clones in the sample, approximately 85% were seen once. The CDR3 contains 13 residues. V was shortened by 4 bases and J by 4 bases, with 8 bases between the two germline ends. CDR1 is MNHEY, CDR2 SVGAGI, per germline. This clone was found a few times. Its antigen is undetermined. The material was PBMCs, obtained approximately 450 days after intestinal transplant. The V and J genes are TRBV6-5 and TRBJ1-3; D ambiguous. This sequence originates from a human patient who received an intestinal transplant, so some T cells may come from the graft donor. The CDR3 here is CASSSGVGNTIYF. The CDR3 DNA reads as TGTGCCAGCAGTTCTGGGGTCGGAAACACCATATATTTT.